Listed below are T cell receptor beta chains from one sample, sequenced in a study of PD-L1 blockade in urothelial cancer. This table comes from immunoSEQ multiplex PCR, and its TCRdb copy is limited to in-frame clones, with some not included. Among almost 90,000 clones listed, roughly 89% were seen once. Material: PBMCs, obtained around atezolizumab (anti-PD-L1) treatment. The receptors here all came from a man aged 55 to 70 with urothelial cancer. The CDR3 runs from the conserved cysteine through the conserved F or W. A D gene is named only where the DNA matches it firmly.

v_gene,j_gene,d_gene,CDR3aa
TRBV5-1,TRBJ1-1,.,CASSPTQNTEAFF
TRBV4-3,TRBJ2-1,TRBD2,CASSQEWGGIGGSFAYNEQFF
TRBV28,TRBJ1-2,.,CASSPRTDGYTF
TRBV7-7,TRBJ2-2,TRBD2,CASSPSSGGANTGELFF
TRBV19,TRBJ1-5,.,CASSIQGGANQPQHF
TRBV29-1,TRBJ2-1,TRBD2,CSVLIAGKEGNEQFF
TRBV4-1,TRBJ2-5,TRBD2,CASSQGRDYKEPQYF
TRBV7-2,TRBJ1-2,.,CASSFGGGWGYGYTF
TRBV5-1,TRBJ2-3,TRBD2,CASSLGTAGGTSTDTQYF
TRBV19,TRBJ1-5,TRBD1,CASSGTGGFYSNQPQHF
TRBV18,TRBJ2-1,TRBD1,CASSPITGTGWNEQFF
TRBV7-8,TRBJ1-3,.,CASAPGGRISGNTIYF
TRBV6-1,TRBJ1-6,.,CASSGRGYNSPLHF
TRBV5-1,TRBJ1-3,.,CASSFEVAGNTIYF
TRBV19,TRBJ2-1,.,CASSEGAGREQFF
TRBV28,TRBJ2-7,.,CASSSDLAEQYF
TRBV10-3,TRBJ2-6,.,CASLQDSGANVLTF
TRBV5-5,TRBJ2-1,.,CASSLGQVGEQFF
TRBV5-1,TRBJ2-1,TRBD2,CASSLSVGGVINEQFF
TRBV19,TRBJ1-5,TRBD1,CAGGDRGQRQPQHF
TRBV5-1,TRBJ2-5,.,CASSLGALDEETQYF
TRBV19,TRBJ2-5,TRBD2,CASKLAGGPEETQYF
TRBV4-1,TRBJ2-7,.,CASSQASGTRGGYSYEQYF
TRBV10-3,TRBJ2-1,TRBD1,CAISNGQGNNEQFF
TRBV29-1,TRBJ2-7,TRBD1,CSVGQGSSYEQYF
TRBV9,TRBJ1-6,.,CASSVAGWANSPLHF
TRBV6-6,TRBJ2-7,.,CASNPGHLTYEQYF
TRBV5-1,TRBJ2-2,.,CASSPLAGTGELFF
TRBV5-1,TRBJ2-7,TRBD1,CASSPDRAAYEQYF
TRBV4-3,TRBJ2-1,.,CASSQGYSPYNEQFF
TRBV4-1,TRBJ1-4,TRBD1,CASSPRTGGASNEKLFF
TRBV18,TRBJ2-7,TRBD2,CASSSTSGRSYEQYF
TRBV7-9,TRBJ1-1,TRBD1,CASSGAGTGPLEAFF
TRBV5-5,TRBJ2-5,.,CASTLGGTAVETQYF
TRBV11-2,TRBJ2-3,.,CASSLDRQGADTQYF
TRBV6-4,TRBJ1-6,.,CASSDTGQGFGSPLHF
TRBV6-5,TRBJ1-1,TRBD1,CASSKRQGVLTEAFF
TRBV18,TRBJ2-2,TRBD2,CASSPQSGSMHGELFF
TRBV5-1,TRBJ2-5,.,CASSVGTMEETQYF
TRBV6-6,TRBJ2-7,TRBD2,CASSTLAGGLYEQYF
TRBV7-8,TRBJ2-4,.,CASSLAFSAYGNIQYF
TRBV21-1,TRBJ2-7,.,CASSKARQGQGVEQYF
TRBV7-7,TRBJ2-5,TRBD1,CASSVWGQFEETQYF
TRBV29-1,TRBJ2-7,TRBD2,CSVSHPGLAGYEQYF
TRBV19,TRBJ1-1,TRBD1,CASSMGDRVATEAFF